The 5 T cell receptor beta chains below were found in one sample sequenced in a study of vaccination and CD4 T cells after COVID-19. CD4+ T cells that had been cultured provided DNA sequenced with the Oncomine TCR Beta short-read assay. MiXCR, applied by TCRdb to the PCR reads, yields one record per CDR3 protein. The sample includes more than 7,500 distinct CDR3 sequences, 55% to 65% of them seen just once. Specified treatment: 10-day PBMC culture with coronavirus spike peptide pools or control peptides (ViraFEST assay). Antigens of these TCRs are unknown. The specimen was CD4+ T cells from blood, cultured in vitro. The receptors here all came from a human donor who had recovered from COVID-19.

The chain uses TRBV7-9 and TRBJ1-2, with D perhaps matching TRBD1 (5 bases). V lost 5 bases and J lost 3, with 13 bases in between. Germline lookup yields CDR1 SEHNR and CDR2 FQNEAQ (reference sequence). The CDR3 has 14 residues. In DNA, the CDR3 is TGTGCCAGCAGCCTTGGACAAGGCGACTATGGCTACACCTTC. Amino acid sequence: CASSLGQGDYGYTF.

The table lists this clonotype with a count of one. CDR3 amino acids: CASSQTSGVGYTF. CDR3 DNA: TGTGCCAGCAGTCAGACCTCCGGGGTTGGCTACACCTTC. This sequence joins TRBV12-3 or TRBV12-4 and TRBJ1-2, with D unresolved. V was trimmed by 5 bases and J by 7 bases, leaving 14 bases between them. The CDR3 sequence is 13 residues long.

This clonotype was detected a few times. The chain recombines TRBV10-3 with TRBJ1-1; possible D gene TRBD1, 6 bases. The germline V gene has CDR1 ENHRY and CDR2 SYGVKD. V was shortened by 7 bases and J by 1 base, with 16 bases between the two germline ends. The CDR3 extends over 15 amino acids. CDR3 coding DNA: TGTGCCATCACCCCCGGGGGGCGCAGGAACACTGAAGCTTTCTTT. This gives the protein CAITPGGRRNTEAFF.

The chain couples TRBV7-2 to TRBJ2-5, with D possibly TRBD2 on 5 matching bases. CDR3 length equals 17 residues. The germline CDR1 and CDR2 sequences are SGHTA and FQGNSA. V lost 0 bases and J lost 2, with 16 bases in between. CDR3: CASSLAWWGALQETQYF. CDR3 nucleotide sequence: TGTGCCAGCAGCTTAGCGTGGTGGGGAGCCCTTCAAGAGACCCAGTACTTC.

The rearrangement joins TRBV18 to TRBJ2-7; 9 bases map to TRBD1. Germline V CDR1 and CDR2: KGHSH, LQKENI. V trimming: 2 bases; J trimming: 5 bases; junction bases outside the gene matches: 7. This CDR3 is 15 amino acids long. As DNA, the CDR3 is TGTGCCAGCTCACCAGGGACAGGGACTATCAACGAGCAGTACTTC. It specifies CASSPGTGTINEQYF. Complete variable domain (other parts from reference TRBV18 and TRBJ2-7): NAGVMQNPRHLVRRRGQEARLRCSPMKGHSHVYWYRQLPEEGLKFMVYLQKENIIDESGMPKERFSAEFPKEGPSILRIQQVVRGDSAAYFCASSPGTGTINEQYFGPGTRLTVT.